This is a list of T cell receptor beta chains from one sample in a study of identical twins. TCRdb re-called the 5' RACE reads through MiXCR, storing one row per CDR3 protein. The repertoire consists of hundreds of thousands of distinct CDR3 sequences, with around a sixth occurring once and the leading ten covering approximately 14%. The sample also formed part of further work on T cells expressing NK-cell markers.

Specimen: PBMCs. The source is a woman aged 18-29 years in good health. CDR3s include the opening cysteine and the closing phenylalanine or tryptophan. D genes are given only for firm matches. A clone size is listed for some rows: how often the clone was seen (once, few, many), or a class if it is expanded.

clone_size | j_call | v_call | d_call | cdr3_aa
NA | TRBJ1-5 | TRBV6-2/TRBV6-3 | TRBD1 | CASRRQGDNQPQHF
few | TRBJ2-1 | TRBV7-9 | TRBD2 | CASSHLGAGDNEQFF
NA | TRBJ2-2 | TRBV7-9 | TRBD1 | CASSYRQGSTTGELFF
NA | TRBJ2-1 | TRBV30 | TRBD2 | CAWSAAGGPSEQFF
NA | TRBJ2-2 | TRBV20-1 | NA | CSASKDTGELFF
few | TRBJ2-1 | TRBV7-2 | NA | CASSLQSYNEQFF
few | TRBJ2-1 | TRBV6-2/TRBV6-3 | NA | CASSHAPGMSSYNEQFF
few | TRBJ2-1 | TRBV12-3/TRBV12-4 | NA | CASSFGIGSYNEQFF
NA | TRBJ2-7 | TRBV7-9 | TRBD2 | CASTHAGVPHEQYF
NA | TRBJ2-1 | TRBV5-1 | NA | CASSPSWPPTTNEQFF
few | TRBJ2-7 | TRBV12-3/TRBV12-4 | NA | CASSPTGQLGYEQYF
few | TRBJ2-7 | TRBV7-9 | NA | CASSPLSGPFYEQYF
NA | TRBJ1-2 | TRBV7-9 | TRBD1 | CASSSSPGGPNYGYTF
few | TRBJ2-2 | TRBV12-3/TRBV12-4 | NA | CASSLRPRELFF
NA | TRBJ2-7 | TRBV7-9 | NA | CASRYGTSYEQYF
NA | TRBJ1-2 | TRBV7-9 | NA | CASSPRKGYTF
many | TRBJ2-7 | TRBV5-1 | NA | CASSLEGSSYEQYF
NA | TRBJ2-5 | TRBV5-1 | TRBD2 | CASSGIVTETQYF
NA | TRBJ2-3 | TRBV11-2 | NA | CASSLVTPGRRQYF
NA | TRBJ2-1 | TRBV12-3/TRBV12-4 | NA | CASSLDNPARNEQFF
few | TRBJ1-1 | TRBV29-1 | TRBD1 | CSVTQGGGTEAFF
few | TRBJ2-7 | TRBV7-2 | NA | CASRSGTDYYEQYF